Shown below are 14 T cell receptor beta chains from a single sample sequenced in a study of CD8 T cells in ankylosing spondylitis. TCRdb analysed the 5' RACE reads with MiXCR anew, one entry per CDR3 protein. The table lists roughly 40,000 distinct CDR3 sequences, approximately 17% of them singletons, with 35% to 50% in the top ten. Material: blood. The origin of the receptors is a male donor with ankylosing spondylitis or in good health (not recorded which).

CDR3 loop: CSARGASGGEETQYF. CDR3 DNA sequence: TGCAGTGCTAGAGGCGCTAGCGGGGGGGAAGAGACCCAGTACTTC. This sequence joins TRBV20-1 and TRBJ2-5; 12 bases map to TRBD2. V was clipped by 1 base and J by 3 bases; unmatched bases: 3. Germline V CDR1 and CDR2: DFQATT, SNEGSKA (reference sequence). There are 15 residues in the CDR3.

V usage is TRBV5-1 and J usage is TRBJ2-1, with 8 positions matching TRBD1. The CDR3 extends over 15 amino acids. V shed 0 bases and J 4 bases; nucleotides not matched to a gene: 3. In germline, CDR1 is SGHRS, CDR2 YFSETQ. The CDR3: CASSLAGTGYNEQFF. The CDR3 region has the DNA TGCGCCAGCAGCTTGGCTGGGACAGGATACAATGAGCAGTTCTTC.

The V call is TRBV20-1, the J call TRBJ2-5; 9 bases are a match to TRBD1. With V trimmed by 6 bases and J by 4 bases, 3 bases remained unmatched. Germline V gene sequence: CDR1 DFQATT, CDR2 SNEGSKA (reference sequence). The CDR3 loop spans 12 amino acids. CDR3 DNA: TGCAGTGCCAGACAGGGGGGAGAGACCCAGTACTTC. Protein: CSARQGGETQYF.

J is TRBJ1-2 and V is TRBV13, with D perhaps matching TRBD1 (5 bases). Germline V lookup: CDR1 PRHDT, CDR2 FYEKMQ (reference sequence). V was shortened by 0 bases and J by 5 bases, with 16 bases between the two germline ends. This CDR3 has 16 amino acids. In DNA form, the CDR3 reads TGTGCCAGCAGCTTAGGCGGCGGGGACCAGGCGTATGGCTACACCTTC. Translated, it gives CASSLGGGDQAYGYTF.

This clonotype has more than one count but fewer than ten. The J gene is TRBJ2-3, the V gene TRBV25-1; 8 positions match TRBD2. CDR1 MGHDK and CDR2 SYGVNS come from the germline V gene. CDR3 length: 16 amino acids. V dropped 4 bases and J dropped 4; count of bases not matched to a gene: 10. DNA of the CDR3: TGTGCCAGCAGTGCCTCCAGCGGGAGAAGCCCAGATACGCAGTATTTT. It is translated as CASSASSGRSPDTQYF.

This clonotype was recorded at least ten times. The chain links TRBV4-3 to TRBJ2-2; the D is unclear. Germline V gene data show CDR1 as LGHNA and CDR2 as YSLEER. V lost 0 bases and J 3 bases, leaving 17 bases between the germline ends. The CDR3 extends over 18 amino acids. CDR3 DNA sequence: TGCGCCAGCAGCCAAGATTTAGGGCTAGAAGTATACACCGGGGAGCTGTTTTTT. This codes for CASSQDLGLEVYTGELFF.

The CDR3 coding sequence is TGTGCCAGCAGCCCGGGGCCCCCAGATACGCAGTATTTT. Its protein product is CASSPGPPDTQYF. The chain carries TRBV12-3 or TRBV12-4 and TRBJ2-3; TRBD1 or TRBD2 may be the D gene (5 bases each). The V end was cut by 6 bases, the J end by 4 bases, with 11 bases between. The CDR3 is 13 amino acids.

There are a few counts of this clonotype. V and J are TRBV6-2 or TRBV6-3 and TRBJ2-4, with a weak D call TRBD2 (6 bases). In germline, CDR1 is MNHEY, CDR2 SVGEGT. V was shortened by 0 bases and J by 2 bases, with 14 bases between the two germline ends. The CDR3 runs 17 residues. For the CDR3, the DNA is TGTGCCAGCAGTTACTCGTCTAGCGTCCTAACCAAAAACATTCAGTACTTC. Amino acids: CASSYSSSVLTKNIQYF.

The chain has TRBV5-1 and TRBJ2-1; D uncertain. The CDR3 is made up of 12 amino acids. V shed 4 bases and J shed 8 bases, with 10 bases lying between them. Germline CDR1 reads SGHRS; CDR2 reads YFSETQ. The CDR3 bases are TGCGCCAGCAGCCTCGGGCCCGATGAGCAGTTCTTC. Amino acid sequence: CASSLGPDEQFF.

The sample holds a few counts of this clonotype. This chain links TRBV20-1 with TRBJ1-5; possible D gene TRBD1, 6 bases. Germline lookup yields CDR1 DFQATT and CDR2 SNEGSKA (reference sequence). This CDR3 is 15 amino acids long. V dropped 6 bases and J dropped 2 bases, with 17 bases sitting between them. CDR3 in amino acids: CSANSPGGGNQPQHF. The DNA for the CDR3 is TGCAGTGCCAATTCCCCCGGGGGCGGCAATCAGCCCCAGCATTTT.

The chain uses TRBV20-1 and TRBJ2-7; 9 nucleotides match TRBD1. The CDR3 consists of 15 residues. Germline CDR1 reads DFQATT; CDR2 reads SNEGSKA (reference sequence). V was clipped by 4 bases and J by 0 bases; unmatched bases: 7. The CDR3 protein is CSATDRGLSSYEQYF. CDR3 nucleotide sequence: TGCAGTGCTACGGACAGGGGCCTCAGCTCCTACGAGCAGTACTTC.

This clonotype was seen a few times. The chain recombines TRBV7-8 with TRBJ2-4; unclear D gene. Germline V lookup: CDR1 SGHVS, CDR2 FQNEAQ. V was shortened by 4 bases and J by 4 bases, with 2 bases between the two germline ends. The CDR3 sequence is 11 residues long. Here the CDR3 DNA reads TGTGCCAGCAGCTCTAAAAACATTCAGTACTTC. Protein product: CASSSKNIQYF.

This clonotype has a handful of counts. The chain combines TRBV6-2 or TRBV6-3 with TRBJ2-1, with 10 positions matching TRBD2. This CDR3 is 17 amino acids long. CDR1 MNHEY and CDR2 SVGEGT come from the germline V gene. The J segment lost 3 bases and the V segment lost 5 bases, leaving 10 bases of the junction unmatched. CDR3 protein: CASSTFFSGGNYNEQFF. In nucleotides, the CDR3 is TGTGCCAGCAGTACCTTCTTTAGCGGGGGGAACTACAATGAGCAGTTCTTC.

In its sample, this clonotype was seen a few times. The chain couples TRBV5-1 to TRBJ1-4, with unresolved D. The CDR3 sequence is 14 residues long. The V and J ends lost 4 bases and 5 bases respectively, with 12 bases between them. Germline CDR1 SGHRS, CDR2 YFSETQ. CDR3 DNA: TGCGCCAGCAGCCCGGACGGAAGGAATGAAAAACTGTTTTTT. Encoded protein: CASSPDGRNEKLFF.